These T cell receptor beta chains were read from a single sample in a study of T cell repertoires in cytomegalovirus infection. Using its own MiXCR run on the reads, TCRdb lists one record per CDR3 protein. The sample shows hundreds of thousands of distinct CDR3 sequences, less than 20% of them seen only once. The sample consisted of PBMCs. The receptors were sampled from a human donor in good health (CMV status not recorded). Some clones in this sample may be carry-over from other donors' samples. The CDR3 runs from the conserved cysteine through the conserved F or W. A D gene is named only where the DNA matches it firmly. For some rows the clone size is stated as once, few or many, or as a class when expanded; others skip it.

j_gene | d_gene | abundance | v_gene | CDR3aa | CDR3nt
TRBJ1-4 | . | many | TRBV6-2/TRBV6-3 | CASSPSGMSGEKLFF | TGTGCCAGCAGTCCCTCAGGCATGTCGGGTGAAAAACTGTTTTTT
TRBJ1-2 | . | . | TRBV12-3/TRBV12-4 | CASSRVSYGYTF | TGTGCCAGCAGTAGGGTGTCCTATGGCTACACCTTC
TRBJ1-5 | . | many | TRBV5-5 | CASSLFSGNQPQHF | TGTGCCAGCAGCTTGTTCAGTGGCAATCAGCCCCAGCATTTT
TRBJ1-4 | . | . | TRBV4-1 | CASSPWVTNEKLFF | TGCGCCAGCAGCCCTTGGGTGACTAATGAAAAACTGTTTTTT
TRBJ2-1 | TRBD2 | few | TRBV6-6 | CASRLALADEQFF | TGTGCCAGCAGGCTCGCGCTAGCGGATGAGCAGTTCTTC
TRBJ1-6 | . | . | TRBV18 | CASSPSPGNSPLHF | TGTGCCAGCTCACCTAGTCCGGGAAATTCACCCCTCCACTTT
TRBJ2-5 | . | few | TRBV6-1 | CASSRPSGETQYF | TGTGCCAGCAGTCGCCCCAGTGGGGAGACCCAGTACTTC
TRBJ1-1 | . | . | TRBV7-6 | CASIGALNTEAFF | TGTGCCAGCATAGGGGCCCTGAACACTGAAGCTTTCTTT
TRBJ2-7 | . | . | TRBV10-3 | CAISGQDGIYEQYF | TGTGCCATCAGTGGTCAGGACGGAATCTACGAGCAGTACTTC
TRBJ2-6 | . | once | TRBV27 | CGSSSGRLSGANVLTF | TGTGGCAGCAGTTCGGGACGTCTCTCTGGGGCCAACGTCCTGACTTTC
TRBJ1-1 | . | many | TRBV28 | CASSQDSGTEAFF | TGTGCCAGCAGTCAGGACAGCGGCACTGAAGCTTTCTTT
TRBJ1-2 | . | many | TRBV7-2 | CASSLDPSPYGYTF | TGTGCCAGCAGCTTAGACCCTTCTCCGTATGGCTACACCTTC
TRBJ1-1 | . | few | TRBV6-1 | CASSVRGLDTEAFF | TGTGCCAGCAGTGTTCGGGGGCTTGACACTGAAGCTTTCTTT
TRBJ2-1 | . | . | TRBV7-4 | CASSEENRPNEQFF | TGTGCCAGCAGCGAAGAGAATCGCCCCAATGAGCAGTTCTTC
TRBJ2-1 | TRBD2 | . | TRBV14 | CASSRFSGGRNEQFF | TGTGCCAGCAGCCGCTTTAGCGGGGGTAGGAATGAGCAGTTCTTC
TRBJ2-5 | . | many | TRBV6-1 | CASSVLGTRGAPQYF | TGTGCCAGCAGTGTATTGGGCACCCGGGGTGCGCCCCAGTACTTC
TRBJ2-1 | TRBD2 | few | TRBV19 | CASSIGKLAGGYNEQFF | TGTGCCAGTAGTATAGGGAAACTAGCGGGAGGCTACAATGAGCAGTTCTTC
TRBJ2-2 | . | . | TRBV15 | CATSRDLDSGWAGELFF | TGTGCCACCAGCAGAGATTTGGACAGTGGGTGGGCCGGGGAGCTGTTTTTT
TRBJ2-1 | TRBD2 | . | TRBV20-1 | CTASQAGAYNEQFF | TGCACTGCTAGTCAAGCGGGAGCGTACAATGAGCAGTTCTTC
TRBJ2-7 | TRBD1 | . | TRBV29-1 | CSVIGTAYEQYF | TGCAGCGTAATCGGGACAGCCTACGAGCAGTACTTC
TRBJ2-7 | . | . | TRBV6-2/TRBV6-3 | CATRGAGVGYEQYF | TGTGCCACCCGGGGGGCGGGAGTTGGATACGAGCAGTACTTC
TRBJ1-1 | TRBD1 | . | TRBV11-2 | CASRFNRGWNTEAFF | TGTGCCAGCAGGTTTAACAGGGGGTGGAACACTGAAGCTTTCTTT
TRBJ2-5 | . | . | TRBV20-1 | CSVRIPYQETQYF | TGCAGTGTAAGAATCCCGTACCAAGAGACCCAGTACTTC
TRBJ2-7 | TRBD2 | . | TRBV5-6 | CASSSRTSGAPYEQYF | TGTGCCAGCAGCTCAAGGACTAGCGGGGCTCCGTACGAGCAGTACTTC
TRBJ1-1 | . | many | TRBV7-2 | CASRATTNTEAFF | TGTGCCAGCAGGGCGACAACGAACACTGAAGCTTTCTTT
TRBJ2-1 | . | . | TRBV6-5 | CASTRESTELYNEQFF | TGTGCCAGCACTCGCGAATCGACCGAACTCTACAATGAGCAGTTCTTC
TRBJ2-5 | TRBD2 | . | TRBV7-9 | CASSPWTSVQETQYF | TGTGCCAGCAGCCCCTGGACTAGCGTACAAGAGACCCAGTACTTC
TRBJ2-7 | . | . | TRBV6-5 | CASSYTRGITYEQYF | TGTGCCAGCAGTTACACGCGCGGAATTACCTACGAGCAGTACTTC
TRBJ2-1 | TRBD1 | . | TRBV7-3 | CASSSKSHRGPYNEQFF | TGTGCCAGCAGCTCAAAAAGCCACAGGGGCCCCTACAATGAGCAGTTCTTC
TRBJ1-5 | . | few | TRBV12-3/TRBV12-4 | CASTGHRNQPQHF | TGTGCCAGCACGGGACATCGCAATCAGCCCCAGCATTTT
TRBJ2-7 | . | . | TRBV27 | CASSFRTPYEQYF | TGTGCCAGCAGTTTCCGGACGCCCTACGAGCAGTACTTC
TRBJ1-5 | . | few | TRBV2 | CAKGGAELNQPQHF | TGTGCCAAAGGGGGAGCTGAGCTCAATCAGCCCCAGCATTTT
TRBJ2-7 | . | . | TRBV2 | CASSVGQLSYEQYF | TGTGCCAGCAGTGTAGGACAGTTGAGCTACGAGCAGTACTTC
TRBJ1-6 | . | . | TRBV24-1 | CATSDGTQDNSPLHF | TGTGCCACCAGTGATGGGACCCAGGATAATTCACCCCTCCACTTT
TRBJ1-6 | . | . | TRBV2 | CASFSDGNSPLHF | TGTGCCAGCTTTTCCGATGGGAATTCACCCCTCCACTTT
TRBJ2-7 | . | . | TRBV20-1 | CSARDRTGNNPPYEQYF | TGCAGTGCTAGAGATCGAACAGGGAATAATCCTCCCTACGAGCAGTACTTC
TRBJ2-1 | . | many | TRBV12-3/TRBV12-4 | CASSHSSYNEQFF | TGTGCCAGCTCTCACAGCTCCTACAATGAGCAGTTCTTC